A single sample is the source of the 8 T cell receptor beta chains below, sequenced in a study of response to subunit inactivated influenza vaccine. TCRdb redid the calling of the RT-PCR reads with MiXCR, one entry per CDR3 protein. Of 250,000 to 350,000 distinct CDR3 sequences listed, roughly 20% were seen once; the top ten hold around a tenth. The input for sequencing was PBMCs from blood, taken approximately 20 months after vaccination. These receptor sequences come from a man aged 45 to 70 who received an inactivated influenza vaccine.

The chain employs TRBV7-9 and TRBJ1-1, with a weak D call TRBD1 (5 bases). V was trimmed by 0 bases and J by 6 bases, leaving 8 bases between them. This CDR3 is 13 amino acids long. Germline CDR1 and CDR2: SEHNR and FQNEAQ (reference sequence). The CDR3 nucleotides are TGTGCCAGCAGCTTAGCGGGGGTCCCTGAAGCTTTCTTT. Protein product: CASSLAGVPEAFF.

The rearrangement joins TRBV20-1 to TRBJ1-5, with a weak D call TRBD1 (5 bases). The CDR3 runs 16 residues. V was pared by 0 bases and J by 0 bases, with 12 bases between. Germline assignment: CDR1 DFQATT and CDR2 SNEGSKA (reference sequence). In DNA form, the CDR3 reads TGCAGTGCTAGAGACCCAGGGCCGAGTAGCAATCAGCCCCAGCATTTT. It translates to CSARDPGPSSNQPQHF.

This chain connects TRBV12-3 or TRBV12-4 to TRBJ1-1; perhaps TRBD1 as D (6 bases). The CDR3 loop spans 14 amino acids. Trimming took off 6 bases at V and 4 bases at J, with 15 bases between the two ends. The CDR3 reads CASSRQAHGTEAFF. CDR3 bases: TGTGCCAGCAGCCGACAGGCCCATGGCACTGAAGCTTTCTTT.

Only a few counts were recorded for this clonotype. The chain has TRBV7-9 and TRBJ1-1; 9 bases map to TRBD1. V lost 5 bases, J lost 1 base, and 8 bases stayed unmatched. Germline V lookup: CDR1 SEHNR, CDR2 FQNEAQ (reference sequence). The length of the CDR3 is 16 residues. In DNA, the CDR3 is TGTGCCAGCAGCCCGGGACAGGGTGGGGGGAACACTGAAGCTTTCTTT. This gives the protein CASSPGQGGGNTEAFF.

This sequence joins TRBV4-2 and TRBJ2-1; possibly TRBD2 for D (5 bases). V lost 4 bases to trimming and J lost 1 base, with 11 bases between them. The CDR3 extends over 15 amino acids. CDR1 is LGHNA, CDR2 YNFKEQ, per germline. DNA of the CDR3: TGTGCCAGCAGCCCTACTAGTGCTTCCTACAATGAGCAGTTCTTC. Translated: CASSPTSASYNEQFF.

The chain has TRBV4-1 and TRBJ2-7; D possibly uses TRBD1 or TRBD2 (5 bases each). The CDR3 is made up of 13 amino acids. The V end was cut by 4 bases, the J end by 5 bases, with 12 bases between. Germline CDR1 and CDR2: MGHRA and YSYEKL. CDR3 sequence: CASSLGPWDEQYF. In nucleotides, the CDR3 is TGCGCCAGCAGCCTGGGACCCTGGGACGAGCAGTACTTC.

The V and J genes are TRBV6-2 or TRBV6-3 and TRBJ2-5; no reliable D call. CDR1 and CDR2 (germline): MNHEY, SVGEGT. CDR3 length equals 13 residues. Trimming removed 3 bases at V and 2 bases at J, with 7 bases between. CDR3 in DNA: TGTGCCAGCAGTTATGTACCGCAAGAGACCCAGTACTTC. Its translation: CASSYVPQETQYF.

The chain joins TRBV5-1 to TRBJ1-6, with TRBD1 matching over 11 bases. This CDR3 spans 15 amino acids. The germline gives CDR1 SGHRS, CDR2 YFSETQ. The V segment lost 4 bases and the J segment 10 bases; nucleotides outside the gene matches: 7. CDR3 nucleotides: TGCGCCAGCAGCGTGGGACAGGGGGTTGAATCACCCCTCCACTTT. This sequence encodes CASSVGQGVESPLHF. The complete variable domain, with remaining parts taken from reference TRBV5-1 and TRBJ1-6, reads KAGVTQTPRYLIKTRGQQVTLSCSPISGHRSVSWYQQTPGQGLQFLFEYFSETQRNKGNFPGRFSGRQFSNSRSEMNVSTLELGDSALYLCASSVGQGVESPLHFGNGTRLTVT.